This record concerns one T cell receptor beta chain sequence. The source of the sample is a study of regulatory T cells in long-lasting Graves disease. iRepertoire HTBI primers and Arm-PCR of CDR3 regions built TCR beta libraries. TCRdb called the multiplex PCR reads again in MiXCR, with one record for every CDR3 protein. The sample consists of approximately 470,000 distinct CDR3 sequences, about a sixth of them appearing once. The CDR3 runs to 17 residues. Germline trimming cut 3 bases from V and 5 bases from J; bases unmatched to any gene: 10. The germline CDR1 and CDR2 sequences are SGHDT and YYEEEE. The time point denotes: newly diagnosed GD, antithyroid drugs for less than 3 months. The TCR library was prepared using RNA isolated from PBMCs. These data also featured in a second study, about T cells in Graves' hyperthyroidism and ophthalmopathy. That report adds: Newly diagnosed patients aged 18 to 65 had hyperthyroidism of under 2 months' duration. Clinical symptoms, serum thyroxine, TRAb, thyroid ultrasound and orbital computed tomography informed diagnoses.

Sequenced here: peripheral blood mononuclear cells (PBMCs), sampled at new diagnosis, from a patient treated with antithyroid drugs. V is TRBV5-6 and J is TRBJ2-5; 13 bases are a match to TRBD2. The sequence was collected from a man between 40 and 49 years old with Graves disease. CDR3 amino acids: CASSSGTSGTHRETQYF. The DNA for the CDR3 is TGTGCCAGCAGCTCCGGGACTAGCGGGACCCATCGGGAGACCCAGTACTTC.